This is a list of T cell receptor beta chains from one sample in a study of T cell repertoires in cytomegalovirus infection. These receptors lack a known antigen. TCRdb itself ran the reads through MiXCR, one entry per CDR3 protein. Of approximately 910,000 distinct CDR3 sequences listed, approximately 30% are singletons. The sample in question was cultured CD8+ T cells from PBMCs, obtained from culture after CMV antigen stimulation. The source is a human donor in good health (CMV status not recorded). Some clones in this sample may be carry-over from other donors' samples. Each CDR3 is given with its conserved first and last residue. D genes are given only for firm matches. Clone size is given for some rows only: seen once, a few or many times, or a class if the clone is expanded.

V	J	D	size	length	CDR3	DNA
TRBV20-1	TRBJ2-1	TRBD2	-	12	CSLYGGANEQFF	TGCAGTCTCTACGGGGGGGCCAATGAGCAGTTCTTC
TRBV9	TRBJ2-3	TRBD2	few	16	CASSDRLAGGVDTQYF	TGTGCCAGCAGCGACCGACTAGCGGGGGGAGTAGATACGCAGTATTTT
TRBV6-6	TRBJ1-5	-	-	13	CASTLTVNQPQHF	TGTGCCAGCACCCTGACAGTAAATCAGCCCCAGCATTTT
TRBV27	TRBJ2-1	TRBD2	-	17	CASSSSGGGSSYNEQFF	TGTGCCAGCAGTTCGAGCGGGGGGGGAAGCTCCTACAATGAGCAGTTCTTC
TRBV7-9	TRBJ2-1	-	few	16	CVSSPGSGQGANEQFF	TGTGTCAGCAGCCCAGGCTCTGGGCAGGGCGCCAATGAGCAGTTCTTC
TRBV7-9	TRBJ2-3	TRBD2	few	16	CAYPGTSGGYTDTQYF	TGTGCTTACCCCGGGACTAGCGGGGGGTACACAGATACGCAGTATTTT
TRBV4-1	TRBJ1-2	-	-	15	CASSQGSYPDYGYTF	TGCGCCAGCAGCCAAGGAAGCTATCCCGACTATGGCTACACCTTC
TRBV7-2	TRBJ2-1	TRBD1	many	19	CASSFFIPPGGVGNNEQFF	TGTGCCAGCAGCTTCTTTATTCCCCCAGGGGGCGTTGGTAACAATGAGCAGTTCTTC
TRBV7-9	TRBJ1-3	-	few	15	CASSSLQGTGNTIYF	TGTGCCAGCAGCAGTCTACAGGGAACTGGAAACACCATATATTTT
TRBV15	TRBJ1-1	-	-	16	CATSRDWAAANTEAFF	TGTGCCACCAGCAGAGATTGGGCGGCCGCGAACACTGAAGCTTTCTTT
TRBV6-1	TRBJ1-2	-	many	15	CASSERRADNYGYTF	TGTGCCAGCAGTGAACGACGGGCTGATAACTATGGCTACACCTTC
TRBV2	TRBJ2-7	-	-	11	CASSDEYEQYF	TGTGCCAGCAGTGACGAATACGAGCAGTACTTC
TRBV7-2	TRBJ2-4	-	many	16	CASSRDSYLAKNIQYF	TGTGCCAGCAGCCGTGACAGCTACCTAGCCAAAAACATTCAGTACTTC
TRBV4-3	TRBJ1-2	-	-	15	CASSQRSKHSYGYTF	TGCGCCAGCAGCCAAAGGTCTAAACACTCGTACGGCTACACCTTC